One sample yielded the 30 T cell receptor beta chains listed below, sequenced in a study of shared clonotypes between healthy human individuals. Generated by immunoSEQ multiplex PCR, the TCRdb table keeps only in-frame clones and is missing some. The top ten hold approximately 0.9% of the sample, which has about 1.1 million clones, approximately 80% seen once. The sample consisted of memory CD4+ T cells from PBMCs. Noted subset: CD45RA-negative fraction. These receptors originate from a man aged 18 to 30 in good health. Some clones in this sample may be carry-over from other donors' samples.

The chain has TRBV19 and TRBJ2-3; TRBD2 is a possible D gene (5 bases). Germline CDR1 and CDR2: LNHDA and SQIVND (reference sequence). V lost 5 bases to trimming and J lost 4 bases, with 10 bases between them. CDR3 length: 13 amino acids. The CDR3 sequence is CASSRGEADTQYF. For the CDR3, the DNA is TGTGCCAGTAGTCGGGGAGAGGCAGATACGCAGTATTTT.

Comments on this clone: The same CDR3 arises from other DNA sequences in this sample as well. This sequence joins TRBV2 and TRBJ2-7; TRBD1 might be the D (5 bases). Germline loops: CDR1 SNHLY, CDR2 FYNNEI. V lost 6 bases and J 3 bases, leaving 12 bases between the germline ends. CDR3 length: 13 residues. The CDR3 DNA sequence: TGTGCCAGCAGCGAACTCCAGGGCTACGAGCAGTACTTC. It specifies CASSELQGYEQYF.

The rearrangement links TRBV5-6 to TRBJ2-7; D unresolved. This CDR3 spans 13 amino acids. CDR1 and CDR2 (germline): SGHDT, YYEEEE. The ends were cut back, 4 bases at V and 0 bases at J, with 8 bases in the middle. CDR3: CASSLGVSYEQYF. The DNA of the CDR3 is TGTGCCAGCAGCCTGGGCGTCTCCTACGAGCAGTACTTC.

To note about this clone: A read error likely explains this, since a far larger clone differs by one base. CDR3 nucleotides: TGTGCCATGTCTTTTACGGAGAACATTGAAGCTTTCTTT. Protein sequence: CAMSFTENIEAFF. The chain employs TRBV15 and TRBJ1-1; D is undetermined. CDR1 LNHNV and CDR2 YYDKDF come from the germline V gene (reference sequence). This CDR3 has 13 residues.

CDR3 in DNA: TGTGCCAGCAGCTTAGCCCACAGGGACAATGAGCAGTTCTTC. Residues: CASSLAHRDNEQFF. The rearrangement joins TRBV11-1 to TRBJ2-1; D perhaps matches TRBD1 (6 bases). CDR3 length: 14 amino acids. The V gene lost 0 bases and the J gene lost 5 bases, with 8 bases spanning the gap. Germline-derived CDR1 and CDR2 are SGHAT and FQDESV (reference sequence).

Concerning this clone itself: This likely traces to a read error, being one base from a far larger clone. At the DNA level, this CDR3 is encoded by other sequences in the same sample as well. The chain carries TRBV30 and TRBJ1-4, with TRBD1 matching 9 bases. The CDR3 is 14 amino acids. Germline V gene lookup returns CDR1 GTSNPN and CDR2 SVGIG (reference sequence). The CDR3 nucleotides are TGTGCACGGGAGGACCGGACAGGGGATGAAAAACTGTTTTTT. Encoded protein: CAREDRTGDEKLFF. The entire variable domain, with the rest obtained from reference TRBV30 and TRBJ1-4, is as follows: SQTIHQWPATLVQPVGSPLSLECTVEGTSNPNLYWYRQAAGRGLQLLFYSVGIGQISSEVPQNLSASRPQDRQFILSSKKLLLSDSGFYLCAREDRTGDEKLFFGSGTQLSVL.

The chain recombines TRBV5-8 with TRBJ2-3, with 11 bases identical to TRBD1. CDR3 size: 16 residues. The V and J ends lost 4 bases and 4 bases, in that order; junction bases with no gene match: 8. The V gene's germline CDR1 is SGHTS and CDR2 YDEGEE. The chain's CDR3 is CASSEGTGGIPDTQYF. The CDR3 DNA is TGTGCCAGCAGCGAGGGGACAGGGGGTATCCCAGATACGCAGTATTTT.

As concerns this clone: The sample has other DNA sequences that encode this CDR3 too. This rearrangement joins TRBV7-3 to TRBJ2-3, with 10 bases that match TRBD1. This CDR3 is built from 15 residues. J was trimmed by 6 bases and V by 5 bases; bases with no gene match: 8. Germline CDR1 SGHTA, CDR2 FQGTGA. CDR3 nucleotide sequence: TGTGCCAGCAGCCCTAGGACAGGGGGTTATGATACGCAGTATTTT. This gives the protein CASSPRTGGYDTQYF.

The gene calls are TRBV5-4 and TRBJ2-5, with TRBD2 matching 7 bases. In germline, CDR1 is SGHNT, CDR2 YYREEE (reference sequence). This CDR3 region has 16 residues. V was clipped by 1 base and J by 5 bases; unmatched bases: 11. The CDR3: CASSLTGGGAPETQYF. CDR3 coding DNA: TGTGCCAGCAGCTTGACTGGGGGAGGGGCCCCGGAGACCCAGTACTTC.

The J gene is TRBJ2-1, the V gene TRBV5-6, with D maybe TRBD2 (6 bases). The CDR3 covers 14 residues. Trimming removed 5 bases from V and 6 bases from J, with 15 bases in between. Per germline, CDR1 SGHDT and CDR2 YYEEEE. This chain's CDR3 is CASSLPDYLNEQFF. CDR3 in DNA: TGTGCCAGCAGTCTACCGGACTACCTCAATGAGCAGTTCTTC.

V usage is TRBV7-9 and J usage is TRBJ2-3, with 8 positions matching TRBD2. The germline V gene encodes CDR1 SEHNR and CDR2 FQNEAQ (reference sequence). This CDR3 contains 15 residues. After removal of 2 bases from V and 5 bases from J, the junction contained 6 bases not matched to a gene. This CDR3 is CASSLSGSRRDTQYF. CDR3 coding DNA: TGTGCCAGCAGCTTAAGCGGGAGTCGGCGAGATACGCAGTATTTT. Full variable domain (missing parts from reference TRBV7-9 and TRBJ2-3): DTGVSQNPRHKITKRGQNVTFRCDPISEHNRLYWYRQTLGQGPEFLTYFQNEAQLEKSRLLSDRFSAERPKGSFSTLEIQRTEQGDSAMYLCASSLSGSRRDTQYFGPGTRLTVL.

Comment on this clone: A junction end diverges from the germline sequence, so it may reflect a read error. The CDR3 bases are TGTGCCAGCAGTGAAGGAGGGAGGGACGCCAGATCCTTC. Translated, it gives CASSEGGRDARSF. The genes are TRBV25-1 and TRBJ1-2, with D possibly matching TRBD1 (5 bases). Germline V gene data show CDR1 as MGHDK and CDR2 as SYGVNS. This CDR3 has 13 residues.

The chain employs TRBV5-1 and TRBJ2-2, with D uncertain. The CDR3 contains 15 residues. Trimming stripped 2 bases from V and 2 bases from J, with 10 bases between. CDR1 and CDR2 from the germline V gene are SGHRS and YFSETQ. This CDR3 reads CASSLRADNTGELFF. CDR3 coding DNA: TGCGCCAGCAGCTTACGAGCAGACAACACCGGGGAGCTGTTTTTT.

The J gene is TRBJ1-1, the V gene TRBV6-5; D ambiguous. This CDR3 contains 13 residues. V lost 5 bases and J lost 4, with 11 bases in between. CDR1 is MNHEY and CDR2 is SVGAGI in the germline V gene. The CDR3 region has the DNA TGTGCCAGCAGTGATCCGCGGGGCACTGAAGCTTTCTTT. Amino acids: CASSDPRGTEAFF.

The V call is TRBV27, the J call TRBJ2-3; tentatively, D is TRBD2 (5 bases). Trimming shortened V by 0 bases and J by 0 bases, and 16 bases separated the two germline ends. The CDR3 extends over 18 amino acids. CDR1 MNHEY and CDR2 SMNVEV come from the germline V gene (reference sequence). The CDR3 DNA reads TGTGCCAGCAGTTTATCTTGGGGTGGAGGCACGAGCACAGATACGCAGTATTTT. This sequence encodes CASSLSWGGGTSTDTQYF.

J is TRBJ2-1 and V is TRBV9; 7 bases line up with TRBD2. The CDR3 runs 14 residues. Germline assignment: CDR1 SGDLS and CDR2 YYNGEE. V trimming: 0 bases; J trimming: 7 bases; junction bases outside the gene matches: 4. In DNA form, the CDR3 reads TGTGCCAGCAGCGTAGGCGCTAGCGGTAATGAGCAGTTCTTC. The encoded protein is CASSVGASGNEQFF.

Of note for this clone: The junction departs from the called germline gene at one end, perhaps through a read error. The chain uses TRBV5-1 and TRBJ1-6, with D possibly TRBD1 on 6 matching bases. Germline CDR1 reads SGHRS; CDR2 reads YFSETQ. This CDR3 has 13 amino acids. The CDR3 DNA is TGCGCCAGCAGCTCCGGGACAAGATCACACCTCCACTTT. Translation gives CASSSGTRSHLHF.

The V gene is TRBV6-6, the J gene TRBJ2-7; D might be TRBD1 or TRBD2, each matching 5 bases. The CDR3 totals 16 residues. The V gene's germline CDR1 is MNHNY and CDR2 SVGAGI (reference sequence). V lost 0 bases to trimming and J lost 1 base, with 13 bases between them. For the CDR3, the DNA is TGTGCCAGCAGTTACTCGATGGGAGCAGGGTCCTACGAGCAGTACTTC. This encodes CASSYSMGAGSYEQYF.

The chain joins TRBV7-2 to TRBJ2-7, with 8 bases fitting TRBD2. CDR3 length: 16 residues. CDR1 and CDR2 from the germline V gene are SGHTA and FQGNSA. V trimming: 5 bases; J trimming: 0 bases; junction bases outside the gene matches: 9. This CDR3 is CASSHQGGRPSYEQYF. DNA of the CDR3: TGTGCCAGCAGCCACCAAGGCGGGAGGCCCTCCTACGAGCAGTACTTC.

The chain's CDR3 is CASSQPTSGAYEQYF. The CDR3, as DNA: TGTGCCAGCAGCCAACCGACTAGCGGCGCCTACGAGCAGTACTTC. This chain joins TRBV16 and TRBJ2-7, with TRBD2 matching 9 bases. Germline V gene sequence: CDR1 KGHSY, CDR2 FQNENV. This CDR3 has 15 residues. Trimming removed 2 bases from V and 2 bases from J; junction bases left unmatched: 4.

This clone occurred a few times. This rearrangement joins TRBV7-2 to TRBJ2-2, with 9 bases matching TRBD1. V lost 4 bases to trimming and J lost 3 bases; unmatched junction nucleotides: 3. The CDR3 length is 15 residues. Germline lookup yields CDR1 SGHTA and CDR2 FQGNSA. The CDR3 loop reads CASSSQGADTGELFF. The CDR3 coding sequence is TGTGCCAGCAGCTCACAGGGGGCCGACACCGGGGAGCTGTTTTTT.

This chain links TRBV7-2 with TRBJ2-5; 10 nucleotides agree with TRBD1. Germline values: CDR1 SGHTA, CDR2 FQGNSA. The CDR3 is 16 amino acids. V shed 5 bases and J 5 bases; nucleotides not matched to a gene: 11. CDR3 sequence reads: CASSHLGGQGMETQYF. The DNA of the CDR3 is TGTGCCAGCAGCCATCTCGGGGGACAGGGGATGGAGACCCAGTACTTC.

The chain uses TRBV30 and TRBJ1-2, with D unresolved. This CDR3 has 12 amino acids. Deletions cut 1 base from V and 3 bases from J, with 6 bases between. The germline V gene has CDR1 GTSNPN and CDR2 SVGIG (reference sequence). The CDR3 region has the DNA TGTGCCTGGAGTGGGCAGCACTATGGCTACACCTTC. Translating gives CAWSGQHYGYTF.

This chain uses TRBV28 with TRBJ1-5; D unresolved. Germline V gene data show CDR1 as MDHEN and CDR2 as SYDVKM. The CDR3 spans 12 residues. V lost 2 bases and J lost 7, with 6 bases in between. This CDR3 is CASSLAPQPQHF. DNA for the CDR3: TGTGCCAGCAGTTTAGCTCCCCAGCCCCAGCATTTT.

The J gene is TRBJ1-2, the V gene TRBV28; 7 bases are a match to TRBD1. CDR1 and CDR2 from the germline V gene are MDHEN and SYDVKM. CDR3 length: 14 residues. Trimming at V came to 8 bases and at J to 8 bases, leaving 14 bases not matched to a gene. CDR3 bases: TGTGCCAGCCTTGGAACAGGGGCCGGTGGGGGCTACACCTTC. It encodes CASLGTGAGGGYTF.

This chain connects TRBV7-6 to TRBJ1-2; TRBD1 matches at 10 bases. Germline-derived CDR1 and CDR2 are SGHVS and FNYEAQ. Unmatched junction bases numbered 9, after V lost 1 base and J lost 4 bases. The CDR3 covers 17 residues. CDR3 in DNA: TGTGCCAGCAGCTTAGGGGGATCCCGGACAGGGGGCTATGGCTACACCTTC. This sequence encodes CASSLGGSRTGGYGYTF.

The rearrangement uses TRBV20-1 and TRBJ1-2; D remains unclear. The germline gives CDR1 DFQATT, CDR2 SNEGSKA (reference sequence). V was cut by 3 bases and J by 7 bases, with 9 bases left in between. The length of the CDR3 is 11 residues. This chain's CDR3 is CSARFSSGYTF. CDR3 bases: TGCAGTGCTAGGTTCAGCTCTGGCTACACCTTC.

This clone was counted many times. J is TRBJ2-1 and V is TRBV2; TRBD2 might be the D (6 bases). Trimming shortened V by 8 bases and J by 2 bases, and 16 bases separated the two germline ends. Germline V gene data show CDR1 as SNHLY and CDR2 as FYNNEI. There are 15 residues in the CDR3. In DNA form, the CDR3 reads TGTGCCAGCGCCTCTGCGGGGCAGCCCTACAATGAGCAGTTCTTC. Amino acid sequence: CASASAGQPYNEQFF.

The rearrangement joins TRBV2 to TRBJ2-7, with D hard to call. Between the trimmed V and J ends, which lost 8 bases and 0 bases, there was a span of 14 bases. CDR1 is SNHLY and CDR2 is FYNNEI in the germline V gene. This CDR3 is 14 amino acids long. The DNA of the CDR3 is TGTGCCAGCTTAGGGATTCTGAGCTCCTACGAGCAGTACTTC. This encodes CASLGILSSYEQYF.

The chain employs TRBV5-4 and TRBJ2-2; D is perhaps TRBD1 or TRBD2 (5 bases each). The CDR3 is 14 residues long. Germline-derived CDR1 and CDR2 are SGHNT and YYREEE (reference sequence). Between the trimmed V and J ends, which lost 1 base and 4 bases, there was a span of 8 bases. DNA for the CDR3: TGTGCCAGCAGCTTGCCGGGGCCCACCGGGGAGCTGTTTTTT. It codes for CASSLPGPTGELFF.